One and the same sample provided the 3 T cell receptor beta chains below, sequenced in a study of T cells in Graves' hyperthyroidism and ophthalmopathy. Amplification of TCR beta CDR3 regions used RNA as the template. An initial round of RT-PCR targeting the TCR CDR3 relied on the HTBI primer set. TCRdb re-called the multiplex PCR reads with MiXCR, one entry per CDR3 protein. The repertoire holds around 800,000 distinct CDR3 sequences, roughly 40% seen once, with more than 7% in the top ten. The sample comprised blood. The source is a man in his late teens or twenties with Graves' hyperthyroidism.

This clonotype was detected many times. One end of the junction does not line up with germline, which may come from a read error. The rearrangement uses TRBV9 and TRBJ2-5, with D possibly TRBD2 on 5 matching bases. Germline V CDR1 and CDR2: SGDLS, YYNGEE. The CDR3 sequence is 14 residues long. In DNA form, the CDR3 reads TGTGCCAGCAGCCCGCTGGACTCTCCGGGGAGCCTTCGCTTC. This encodes CASSPLDSPGSLRF.

This clonotype was detected many times. The chain recombines TRBV10-3 with TRBJ1-1; D gene uncertain. CDR1 ENHRY and CDR2 SYGVKD come from the germline V gene. The CDR3 extends over 15 amino acids. V lost 3 bases and J 1 base, leaving 12 bases between the germline ends. CDR3 in DNA: TGTGCCATCAGTGATATCGACACGTCGAACACTGAAGCTTTCTTT. The encoded protein is CAISDIDTSNTEAFF.

About this clonotype itself: Given a much more abundant clone one base away, this may be a read error. The chain joins TRBV3-1 to TRBJ2-7, with 8 bases fitting TRBD1. The germline V gene encodes CDR1 LGHDT and CDR2 YNNKEL (reference sequence). This CDR3 is 14 amino acids long. V was clipped by 3 bases and J by 1 base; unmatched bases: 2. The DNA for the CDR3 is TGTGCCAGCAGCCAGGACAGGGAATCCTACGAGCAGTACTTC. Amino acid sequence: CASSQDRESYEQYF.